Presented here are 14 T cell receptor beta chains from one specimen sequenced in a study of T cells after yellow fever vaccination (dated by TCRdb to between 2018 and 2021). The method was 5' RACE. TCRdb lists the instrument as Illumina NovaSeq 6000. TCRdb cleaned the public reads at Q25 with fastp, built clones with MiXCR and kept in-frame beta chains. Identical CDR3 proteins give one entry, which carries the most common genes and DNA. This sample is represented by about 260,000 distinct CDR3 sequences; around 4.9% of them were singletons. Approximately 3.5% of the sample comes from the top ten. The treatment or condition tag for this specimen amounts to: live attenuated yellow fever vaccine strain. The specimen was CD4+ T cells sorted from PBMCs, collected on the day of the yellow fever booster vaccination. The receptors originated from a man younger than 35 who received the YFV17D yellow fever vaccine.

This clonotype was counted a few times. The chain's CDR3 is CASSLAGYTEAFF. The CDR3 nucleotides are TGTGCCAGCAGCTTGGCAGGATACACTGAAGCTTTCTTT. The chain joins TRBV11-3 to TRBJ1-1, with D unclear. Trimming pared 3 bases from V and 3 bases from J, leaving 8 bases between. Germline V gene sequence: CDR1 SGHNT, CDR2 YENEEA. This CDR3 is 13 amino acids long.

The V gene is TRBV5-1, the J gene TRBJ1-5, with D possibly TRBD1 on 6 matching bases. CDR1 and CDR2 from the germline V gene are SGHRS and YFSETQ. The CDR3 length is 15 residues. V shed 4 bases and J shed 6 bases, with 17 bases lying between them. Here the CDR3 reads CASSPGAQVSQPQHF. The CDR3 DNA reads as TGCGCCAGCAGCCCGGGGGCGCAGGTTAGTCAGCCCCAGCATTTT.

The chain is built from TRBV7-2 and TRBJ2-4; 7 nucleotides line up with TRBD2. Germline V gene data show CDR1 as SGHTA and CDR2 as FQGNSA. The CDR3 has 18 amino acids. V was clipped by 2 bases and J by 2 bases; unmatched bases: 12. CDR3 sequence reads: CASSLIGSGSLTKNIQYF. The CDR3 coding sequence is TGTGCCAGCAGCTTAATCGGTAGCGGGTCCTTGACCAAAAACATTCAGTACTTC.

Worth noting for this clonotype: One end of the junction does not line up with germline, which may come from a read error. The chain links TRBV12-3 or TRBV12-4 to TRBJ2-2; 12 nucleotides align to TRBD2. The CDR3 totals 15 residues. The CDR3 spells CASSLRLAGVGEVFF. The CDR3 DNA reads TGTGCCAGCAGTTTACGACTAGCGGGGGTCGGGGAGGTGTTTTTT.

The rearrangement uses TRBV12-3 or TRBV12-4 and TRBJ1-4; D gene uncertain. The CDR3 is 14 residues long. V was pared by 3 bases and J by 0 bases, with 5 bases between. This CDR3 is CASSFGATNEKLFF. CDR3 bases: TGTGCCAGCAGTTTTGGTGCAACTAATGAAAAACTGTTTTTT.

This clonotype was detected many times. The chain couples TRBV7-6 to TRBJ2-7, with D unresolved. CDR3 length: 12 residues. Germline CDR1 and CDR2: SGHVS and FNYEAQ. Trimming pared 3 bases from V and 3 bases from J, leaving 6 bases between. CDR3 DNA: TGTGCCAGCAGCTTGGGTGACTACGAGCAGTACGTC. It is translated as CASSLGDYEQYV.

The V gene is TRBV6-5, the J gene TRBJ2-1; 10 bases align to TRBD1. CDR1 and CDR2 (germline): MNHEY, SVGAGI. This CDR3 is 15 amino acids long. The V segment lost 2 bases and the J segment 7 bases; nucleotides outside the gene matches: 5. The CDR3, as DNA: TGTGCCAGCAGTTACCCCGGACAGGGGGGAAATGAGCAGTTCTTC. It codes for CASSYPGQGGNEQFF.

This clonotype was picked up many times. This sequence joins TRBV6-6 and TRBJ2-5; 7 bases fit TRBD1. The CDR3 sequence is 16 residues long. The V gene end was trimmed by 2 bases and the J gene end by 7 bases; junction bases not matched to a gene: 13. Germline CDR1 MNHNY, CDR2 SVGAGI (reference sequence). CDR3 region: CASSYTGTASPGTQYF. The CDR3 DNA reads TGTGCCAGCAGTTACACCGGGACAGCCTCCCCAGGGACCCAGTACTTC.

This chain uses TRBV4-3 with TRBJ1-5; D call uncertain. V gave up 4 bases and J gave up 5 bases, with 9 bases separating them. The length of the CDR3 is 13 residues. Per the germline V gene, CDR1 is LGHNA and CDR2 is YSLEER. CDR3 DNA sequence: TGCGCCAGCAGCCCGAGCCAGCATCAGCCCCAGCATTTT. Protein sequence: CASSPSQHQPQHF.

This clonotype was observed a handful of times. This rearrangement joins TRBV7-7 to TRBJ2-5, with a weak D call TRBD1 (6 bases). This CDR3 comprises 14 residues. Deletions cut 3 bases from V and 7 bases from J, with 15 bases between. CDR1 is SSHAT, CDR2 FNYEAQ, per germline (reference sequence). In nucleotides, the CDR3 is TGTGCCAGCAGCTTCGGACAGCCTGGCGGGACCCAGTACTTC. Encoded protein: CASSFGQPGGTQYF.

This clonotype has a handful of counts. The genes are TRBV6-5 and TRBJ2-4; D uncertain. Per the germline V gene, CDR1 is MNHEY and CDR2 is SVGAGI. The CDR3 is 15 residues long. V lost 2 bases, J lost 7 bases, and 15 bases lay in between. The CDR3 nucleotides read TGTGCCAGCAGTTACGGGGTTTCGGGTCGGAACATTCAGTACTTC. Translated: CASSYGVSGRNIQYF.

This clonotype was seen only a few times. The V and J genes are TRBV20-1 and TRBJ2-7, with a tentative D call TRBD2 (6 bases). The CDR3 totals 15 residues. V shed 2 bases and J shed 2 bases, with 16 bases lying between them. Germline CDR1 and CDR2: DFQATT and SNEGSKA (reference sequence). CDR3 amino acids: CSARRPRESTYEQYF. The CDR3 nucleotides read TGCAGTGCTAGACGGCCCCGGGAGTCGACCTACGAGCAGTACTTC.

In nucleotides, the CDR3 is TGTGCCAGCTCCTCTATACAGGGTAATCAGCCCCAGCATTTT. It is translated as CASSSIQGNQPQHF. This rearrangement joins TRBV18 to TRBJ1-5, with a tentative D call TRBD1 (6 bases). Deletions cut 6 bases from V and 4 bases from J, with 13 bases between. The germline V gene encodes CDR1 KGHSH and CDR2 LQKENI. The CDR3 spans 14 residues.

This clonotype was seen a few times. V and J are TRBV4-3 and TRBJ2-3, with D possibly matching TRBD2 (7 bases). CDR1 and CDR2 (germline): LGHNA, YSLEER. Trimming removed 6 bases at V and 2 bases at J, with 12 bases between. The CDR3 runs 14 residues. In DNA, the CDR3 is TGCGCCAGCAGTGGGGGGGGGGCCACAGATACGCAGTATTTT. Translation: CASSGGGATDTQYF.